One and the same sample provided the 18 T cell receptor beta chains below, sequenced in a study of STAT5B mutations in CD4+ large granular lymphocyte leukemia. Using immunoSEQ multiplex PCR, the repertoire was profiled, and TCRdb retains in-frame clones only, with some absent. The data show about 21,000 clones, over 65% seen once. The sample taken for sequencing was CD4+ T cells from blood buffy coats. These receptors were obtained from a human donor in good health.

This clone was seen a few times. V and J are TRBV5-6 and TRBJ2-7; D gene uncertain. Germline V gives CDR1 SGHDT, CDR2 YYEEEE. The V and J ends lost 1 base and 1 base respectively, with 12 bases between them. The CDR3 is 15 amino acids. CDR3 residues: CASSLFGRSSYEQYF. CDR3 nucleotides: TGTGCCAGCAGCTTGTTTGGACGGTCGTCCTACGAGCAGTACTTC.

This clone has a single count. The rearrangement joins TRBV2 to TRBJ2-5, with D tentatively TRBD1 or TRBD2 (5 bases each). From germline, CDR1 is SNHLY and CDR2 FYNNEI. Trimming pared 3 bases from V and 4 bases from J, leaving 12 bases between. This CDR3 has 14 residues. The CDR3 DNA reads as TGTGCCAGCAGTGATTCAGCAGGGAGAGAGACCCAGTACTTC. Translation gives CASSDSAGRETQYF.

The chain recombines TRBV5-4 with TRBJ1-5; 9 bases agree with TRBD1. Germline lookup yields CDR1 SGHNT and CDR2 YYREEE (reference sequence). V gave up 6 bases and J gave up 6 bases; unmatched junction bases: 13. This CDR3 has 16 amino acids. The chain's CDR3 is CASTTRGQGVSQPQHF. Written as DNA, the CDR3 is TGTGCCAGCACCACCAGGGGACAGGGAGTGAGTCAGCCCCAGCATTTT.

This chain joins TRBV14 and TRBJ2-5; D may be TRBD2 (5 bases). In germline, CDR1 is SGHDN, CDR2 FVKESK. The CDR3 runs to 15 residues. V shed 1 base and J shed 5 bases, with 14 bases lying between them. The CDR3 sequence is CASSQGTAGRETQYF. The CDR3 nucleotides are TGTGCCAGCAGCCAAGGGACTGCCGGTAGGGAGACCCAGTACTTC.

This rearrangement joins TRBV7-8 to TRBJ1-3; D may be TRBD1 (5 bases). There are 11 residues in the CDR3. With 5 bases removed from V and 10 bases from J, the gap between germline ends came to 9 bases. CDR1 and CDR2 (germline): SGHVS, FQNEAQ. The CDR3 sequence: CASSDGGTIYF. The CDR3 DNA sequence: TGTGCCAGCAGCGACGGGGGGACCATATATTTT. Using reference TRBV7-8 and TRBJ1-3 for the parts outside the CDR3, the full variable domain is GAGVSQSPRYKVAKRGQDVALRCDPISGHVSLFWYQQALGQGPEFLTYFQNEAQLDKSGLPSDRFFAERPEGSVSTLKIQRTQQEDSAVYLCASSDGGTIYFGEGSWLTVV.

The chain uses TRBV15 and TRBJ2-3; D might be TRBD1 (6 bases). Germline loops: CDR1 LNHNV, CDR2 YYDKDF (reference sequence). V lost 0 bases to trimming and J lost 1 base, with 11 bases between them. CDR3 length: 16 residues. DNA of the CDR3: TGTGCCACCAGCAGAGATGGCAGGGGCCGCACAGATACGCAGTATTTT. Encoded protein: CATSRDGRGRTDTQYF.

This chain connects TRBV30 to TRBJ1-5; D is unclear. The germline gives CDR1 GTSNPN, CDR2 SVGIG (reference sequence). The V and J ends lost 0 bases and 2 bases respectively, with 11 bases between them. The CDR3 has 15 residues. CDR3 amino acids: CAWSVLRGGNQPQHF. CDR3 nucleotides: TGTGCCTGGAGTGTACTGCGTGGGGGCAATCAGCCCCAGCATTTT.

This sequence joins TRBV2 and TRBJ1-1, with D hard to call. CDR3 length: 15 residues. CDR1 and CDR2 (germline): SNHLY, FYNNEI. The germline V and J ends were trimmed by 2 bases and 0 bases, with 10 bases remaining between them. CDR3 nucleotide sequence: TGTGCCAGCAGTGAATCACATACGATGAACACTGAAGCTTTCTTT. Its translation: CASSESHTMNTEAFF.

CDR3 nucleotide sequence: TGTGCCAGCAGCCAAGATAGGTCTAGCGGGGATAGCACAGATACGCAGTATTTT. This codes for CASSQDRSSGDSTDTQYF. V gene TRBV4-2 combines with J gene TRBJ2-3; 9 bases align to TRBD2. The junction had 7 bases not matched to a gene; V was cut back by 0 bases and J by 0 bases. The V gene's germline CDR1 is LGHNA and CDR2 YNFKEQ. This CDR3 comprises 18 residues.

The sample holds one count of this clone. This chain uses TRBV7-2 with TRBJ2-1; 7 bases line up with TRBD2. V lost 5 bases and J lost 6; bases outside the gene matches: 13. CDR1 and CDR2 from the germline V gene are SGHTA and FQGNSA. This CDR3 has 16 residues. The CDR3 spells CASSPGRTRWGNEQFF. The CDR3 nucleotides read TGTGCCAGCAGCCCCGGGAGGACAAGGTGGGGCAATGAGCAGTTCTTC.

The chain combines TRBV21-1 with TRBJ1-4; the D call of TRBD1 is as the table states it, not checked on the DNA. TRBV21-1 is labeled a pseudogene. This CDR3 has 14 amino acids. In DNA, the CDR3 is TGTGCCAGCAAGGGGGCGGAGATAAATGAAAAACTGTTTTTT. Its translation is CASKGAEINEKLFF.

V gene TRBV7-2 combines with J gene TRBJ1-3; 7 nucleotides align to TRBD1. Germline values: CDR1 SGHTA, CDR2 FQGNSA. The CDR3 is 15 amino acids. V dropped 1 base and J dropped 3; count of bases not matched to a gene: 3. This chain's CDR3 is CASSLDRGVGNTIYF. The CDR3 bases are TGTGCCAGCAGCTTAGACAGGGGCGTTGGAAACACCATATATTTT.

For the CDR3, the DNA is TGTGCCACCAGCGGGGGGTATCGGGAGACCCAGTACTTC. Its protein product is CATSGGYRETQYF. The chain combines TRBV15 with TRBJ2-5; maybe TRBD2 (6 bases). The CDR3 loop spans 13 amino acids. V lost 5 bases to trimming and J lost 5 bases, with 12 bases between them. Germline CDR1 and CDR2: LNHNV and YYDKDF (reference sequence).

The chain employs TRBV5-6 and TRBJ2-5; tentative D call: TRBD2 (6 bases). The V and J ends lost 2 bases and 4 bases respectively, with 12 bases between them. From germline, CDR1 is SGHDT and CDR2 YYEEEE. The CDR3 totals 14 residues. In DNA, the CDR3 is TGTGCCAGCAGCTTAGGGAGGTTCACAGAGACCCAGTACTTC. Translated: CASSLGRFTETQYF.

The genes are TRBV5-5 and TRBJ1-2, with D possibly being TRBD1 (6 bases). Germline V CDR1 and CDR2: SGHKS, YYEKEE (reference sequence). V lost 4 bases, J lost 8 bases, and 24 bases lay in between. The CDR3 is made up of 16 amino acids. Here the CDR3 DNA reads TGTGCCAGCAGCACTGGAGGGGGGGGGCCAAAAAAGGGCTACACCTTC. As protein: CASSTGGGGPKKGYTF. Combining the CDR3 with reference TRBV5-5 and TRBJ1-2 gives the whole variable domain DAGVTQSPTHLIKTRGQQVTLRCSPISGHKSVSWYQQVLGQGPQFIFQYYEKEERGRGNFPDRFSARQFPNYSSELNVNALLLGDSALYLCASSTGGGGPKKGYTFGSGTRLTVV.

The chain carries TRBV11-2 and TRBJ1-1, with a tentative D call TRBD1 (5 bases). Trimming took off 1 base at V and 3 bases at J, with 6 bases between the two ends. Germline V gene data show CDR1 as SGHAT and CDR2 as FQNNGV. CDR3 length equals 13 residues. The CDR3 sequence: CASSLVTDTEAFF. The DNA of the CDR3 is TGTGCCAGCAGCTTAGTGACAGACACTGAAGCTTTCTTT.

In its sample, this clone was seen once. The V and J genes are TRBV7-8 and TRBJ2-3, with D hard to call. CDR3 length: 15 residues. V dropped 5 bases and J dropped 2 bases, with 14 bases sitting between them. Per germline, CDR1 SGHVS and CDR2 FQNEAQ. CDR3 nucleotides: TGTGCCAGCAGCCCCTCGCGGCGCCTCACAGATACGCAGTATTTT. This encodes CASSPSRRLTDTQYF.

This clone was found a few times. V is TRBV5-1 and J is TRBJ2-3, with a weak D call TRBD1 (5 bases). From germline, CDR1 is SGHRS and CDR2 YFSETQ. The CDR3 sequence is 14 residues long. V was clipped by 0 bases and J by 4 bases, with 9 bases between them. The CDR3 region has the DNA TGCGCCAGCAGCTTGGTGGCAGGGTCAGATACGCAGTATTTT. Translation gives CASSLVAGSDTQYF.